This T cell receptor (beta chain) comes out of a study of graft-versus-host responses after intestinal transplantation. Whole-study context: All recipients were given anti-thymocyte globulin induction, and tacrolimus and steroids were then administered for around three years.

Worth noting for this clone: The antigen is undetermined.

The table came from immunoSEQ multiplex PCR; TCRdb's copy has only in-frame clones and leaves some out. The table shows 10,000 to 15,000 clones, with approximately 88% occurring only once. Study-wide findings and caveats: Levels of circulating GvH clones at their peak were associated with early post-transplant HvG declines.

Deletions cut 6 bases from V and 6 bases from J, with 12 bases between. The CDR3 is 12 amino acids. Germline CDR1 MDHEN, CDR2 SYDVKM. This chain uses TRBV28 with TRBJ2-7; D remains ambiguous. This receptor was taken from a human patient who received an intestinal transplant, so some T cells may come from the graft donor. This specimen was PBMCs, taken just over 300 days after intestinal transplant. This CDR3 is CASSLTKVEQYF. The CDR3 DNA is TGTGCCAGCAGCTTAACGAAGGTCGAGCAGTACTTC. Variable domain in full (rest from reference TRBV28 and TRBJ2-7): DVKVTQSSRYLVKRTGEKVFLECVQDMDHENMFWYRQDPGLGLRLIYFSYDVKMKEKGDIPEGYSVSREKKERFSLILESASTNQTSMYLCASSLTKVEQYFGPGTRLTVT.